The present entry profiles one TCR beta chain with its context. Its antigen is unidentified. The protocol was immunoSEQ multiplex PCR, while the TCRdb copy is restricted to in-frame clones and leaves out a portion. The data show about 110,000 clones, with approximately 94% seen just once and 0.67% held by the top ten. This CDR3 comprises 15 residues. The V and J ends lost 6 bases and 0 bases, in that order; junction bases with no gene match: 7. CDR1 and CDR2 (germline): MNHEY, SVGAGI. This record belongs to a study of cytomegalovirus exposure and HLA in healthy donors. Study at large: The use of the same platform for the 120 validation repertoires and the 666 first-cohort repertoires was reported by a later analysis.

Findings and limits, study-wide: Rare TCR sequences predominated, though certain public TCRs were found in many donors.

This chain connects TRBV6-5 to TRBJ2-7, with 8 bases matching TRBD1. Sequences were obtained from PBMCs. This TCR was recovered from a woman younger than 35 in good health and CMV-seronegative. DNA for the CDR3: TGTGCCAGCAGGGACCGGGACAGGAGCTCCTACGAGCAGTACTTC. Encoded protein: CASRDRDRSSYEQYF.